The present TCR beta chain was sequenced within a study of spatial heterogeneity in lung cancer. In the study overall: Averaged across combinations, each unique TCR and UMI pairing appeared more than ten times in raw reads, which were uncorrected.

Study findings and constraints: Tumor mutation count correlated with how many alpha and beta TCRs expanded intratumorally.

Noted time point: sample taken at primary tumor resection. Patients with untreated early-stage non-small cell lung cancer, numbering 55 to 75, were the donors. Whole RNA, isolated from tumor, nontumor lung or frozen PBMC, was sequenced without prior sorting. CDR1 and CDR2 (germline): SGHRS, YFSETQ. V was clipped by 7 bases and J by 0 bases, with 12 bases between them. The length of the CDR3 is 14 residues. Using its own MiXCR run on the 5' RACE reads, TCRdb lists one record per CDR3 protein. The sample has over 8,500 distinct CDR3 sequences, roughly 13% seen once. In its sample, this clonotype was seen many times. The target antigen is unknown.

Source: lung tumor tissue, taken at surgery. The chain uses TRBV5-1 and TRBJ2-3; D is undetermined. This receptor was obtained from a male donor with early-stage non-small cell lung cancer. The CDR3 sequence: CASALEVSTDTQYF. The CDR3, as DNA: TGCGCCAGCGCGCTAGAAGTCAGCACAGATACGCAGTATTTT.